Following are 4 T cell receptor beta chains from one sample sequenced in a study of regulatory T cells in long-lasting Graves disease. The TCR beta library used iRepertoire HTBI primers with Arm-PCR amplification of CDR3. TCRdb re-called the multiplex PCR reads through MiXCR, storing one row per CDR3 protein. The profile covers about 500,000 distinct CDR3 sequences, with around 15% appearing a single time and approximately 12% taken by the ten largest. Time point specified: newly diagnosed GD, antithyroid drugs for less than 3 months. Preparation of the TCR library used RNA extracted from PBMCs. The sample was also reused in another study, on T cells in Graves' hyperthyroidism and ophthalmopathy.

The sequencing used peripheral blood mononuclear cells (PBMCs), collected at new diagnosis, from a patient treated with antithyroid drugs. These receptors were collected from a man aged 40-49 years with Graves disease.

This clonotype was seen only a few times. This chain's CDR3 is CATSARGNTEAFF. The CDR3 DNA is TGTGCCACCAGTGCCAGGGGGAACACTGAAGCTTTCTTT. J is TRBJ1-1 and V is TRBV24-1, with a weak D call TRBD1 (6 bases). CDR1 and CDR2 (germline): KGHDR, SFDVKD. Trimming took off 5 bases at V and 1 base at J, with 7 bases between the two ends. The CDR3 runs to 13 residues.

This clonotype was observed a handful of times. The chain links TRBV12-5 to TRBJ1-2; D perhaps matches TRBD1 (5 bases). The ends were cut back, 5 bases at V and 8 bases at J, with 9 bases in the middle. CDR3 length: 11 amino acids. Germline assignment: CDR1 LGHNT and CDR2 FRNRAP. In DNA form, the CDR3 reads TGTGCTAGTGGTCCGTGGGGCGGCTACACCTTC. Protein product: CASGPWGGYTF.

With respect to this clonotype: This likely comes from a read error, as the CDR3 has no conserved phenylalanine or tryptophan at its end. This chain uses TRBV2 with TRBJ2-1; TRBD2 is a possible D gene (6 bases). Trimming removed 10 bases from V and 4 bases from J, with 20 bases in between. CDR3 length: 15 amino acids. Germline V CDR1 and CDR2: SNHLY, FYNNEI. CDR3 loop: CAIHLRDGTYNEQFV. The CDR3 DNA sequence: TGTGCCATCCACCTTAGGGACGGGACTTACAATGAGCAGTTCGTC.

This clonotype occurred many times. The chain carries TRBV28 and TRBJ1-4; D might be TRBD1 (5 bases). The V end was cut by 3 bases, the J end by 8 bases, with 13 bases between. The V gene's germline CDR1 is MDHEN and CDR2 SYDVKM. The CDR3 runs 14 residues. CDR3 bases: TGTGCCAGCAGTTTGTCAGGGCTAGGGGAAAAACTGTTTTTT. The encoded protein is CASSLSGLGEKLFF.